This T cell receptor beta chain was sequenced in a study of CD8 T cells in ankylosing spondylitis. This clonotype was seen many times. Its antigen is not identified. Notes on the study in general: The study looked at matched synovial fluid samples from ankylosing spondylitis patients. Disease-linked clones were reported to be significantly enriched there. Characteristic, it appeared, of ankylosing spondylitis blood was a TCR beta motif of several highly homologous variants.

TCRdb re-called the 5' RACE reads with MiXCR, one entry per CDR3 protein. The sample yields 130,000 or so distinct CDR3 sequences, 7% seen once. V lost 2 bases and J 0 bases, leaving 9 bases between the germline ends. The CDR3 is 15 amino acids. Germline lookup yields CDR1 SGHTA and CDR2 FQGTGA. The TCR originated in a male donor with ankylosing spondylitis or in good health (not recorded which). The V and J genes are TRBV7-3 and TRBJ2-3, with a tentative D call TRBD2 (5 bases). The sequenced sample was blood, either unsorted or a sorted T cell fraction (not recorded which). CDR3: CASSLYAGSTDTQYF. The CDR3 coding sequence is TGTGCCAGCAGCTTATACGCGGGCAGCACAGATACGCAGTATTTT.